The clone carrying this T cell receptor beta chain was counted a single time. The data were obtained in a study of control samples from healthy donors and cancer patients. CDR3 length equals 13 residues. Germline V lookup: CDR1 SGHAT, CDR2 FQNNGV. V was shortened by 0 bases and J by 7 bases, with 7 bases between the two germline ends. Method: immunoSEQ multiplex PCR; TCRdb's copy keeps in-frame clones and lacks some. The sample shows about 58,000 clones, about 90% of them seen only once. Source material: PBMCs. V usage is TRBV11-2 and J usage is TRBJ1-5; D remains unclear. The sequence was obtained from a man between 60 and 75 years old with colorectal cancer. The chain's CDR3 is CASSLEAGQPQHF. CDR3 DNA: TGTGCCAGCAGCTTAGAGGCTGGCCAGCCCCAGCATTTT.